The following is a T cell receptor (beta chain) sequence with its context. Its antigen target is currently unknown. Base quality data are lacking; no much larger clone is found one base away. This sample was included in a study of blood T cells in healthy people across ages (dated by TCRdb to between 2014 and 2017). About the investigation overall: Template switching captured roughly one uniquely barcoded TCR beta cDNA molecule per two T cells in model experiments. The study measured age-related changes in TCR beta repertoire diversity using deep sequencing normalized with unique cDNA molecular identifiers. The donors were split into four age groups: young (average 16 years), middle-aged (roughly 39), aged (62) and long-lived (approximately 89). The study analyzed two additional independent replicas of 1 million unique cDNA reads from the same blood draw for two donors, one aged 18 to 29 and one aged 80 or older.

The receptor library was made with 5' RACE. Data came from an Illumina HiSeq 2500. The second PCR ran for about 6 to 12 cycles and used a J-beta primer mix along with a sample-barcoded 5' primer. A template-switch 5' adaptor carrying 12 random nucleotides introduced a unique molecular identifier onto each TCR beta cDNA molecule. Each sample yielded at least 3 million CDR3-containing paired-end reads. First-strand cDNA synthesis was performed from all RNA using the Mint cDNA synthesis kit, with priming by a TRBC-specific oligonucleotide. All cDNA was treated with uracil-DNA glycosylase and then went through a first 18-cycle PCR with the universal primers M1SS and BC2_uni_R. Regarding the original processing steps: Normalization of each sample was performed by random selection of 1 million high-quality reads, each carrying a distinct molecular identifier. Reads with shared molecular identifiers were discarded instead of being binned into consensus sequences. CDR3 identification, clonotype clustering and error correction used MiTCR with a Q25 quality threshold and the strictest error-elimination algorithm. A nonparametric unseen species model with Euler transformation was used to estimate lower-bound total TCR beta diversity. TCRdb cleaned the public reads at Q25 with fastp, built clones with MiXCR and kept in-frame beta chains. Here each entry gathers all rows of one CDR3 protein and keeps the most common genes and DNA. These V and J calls are TCRdb output, not the study's own analysis. This sample holds 600,000 to 850,000 distinct CDR3 sequences; more than 20% were observed only once. Of the sample, 9.4% is held by the ten largest clones.

Broader findings and caveats from the paper: Bulk unsorted PBMC profiling prevented conclusive comparison of naive and antigen-experienced compartments. Because the CMV infection status of the donors was unknown, age-related changes in expanded clonotypes may potentially have been confounded. Observed TCR beta diversity correlated strongly with the percentage of naive T cells measured by flow cytometry. As age increased, observed TCR beta diversity per million T cells dropped in a roughly linear way, and a significant reduction was already evident by age approximately 40. Estimates of total diversity based on one million sequenced T cells were regarded as lower bounds and as underestimates. Compared with the aged group, the long-lived group had more naive CD4+ T cells, fewer expanded clones and increased TCR diversity, a pattern suggesting age selection.

From the germline V gene, CDR1 is SGHTA and CDR2 is FQGNSA. Relative to germline, V is 5 bases shorter and J is 4 bases shorter, with 11 bases between their ends. Including the terminal cysteine and phenylalanine, the CDR3 comprises 14 residues. This entry keeps only the CDR3 DNA: 42 bases, framed from base 1. The donors were roughly 39 Caucasian individuals from Russia, aged roughly 6 to 100 years, who were systemically healthy. Approximately 9.7 milliliters of peripheral blood were drawn from each donor into EDTA-treated Vacutainer tubes. Ficoll-Paque density-gradient centrifugation was used to isolate PBMCs, with at least 6.5 million obtained per sample. Trizol reagent was used to extract total RNA from PBMCs, with at least 6 micrograms per sample. The percentages of naive CD45RAhigh/CD27high T cells were determined by flow cytometry on a PBMC aliquot from every donor. These data were also filed under a second study, of T cells of mothers and their children. As described in the second report: Nine systemically healthy Caucasian individuals served as donors, namely three mothers together with their six children. cDNA synthesis used all of the extracted RNA, with roughly 1.5 ug of RNA in each 15 ul reaction. In the second PCR, the M1S primer introduced both the sample barcodes and 2-4 random nucleotides. Over 8 million TCR beta CDR3 reads came from each mother, compared with around 3 million reads from each child. Thymic selection similarly shapes TCR recombination output in related and unrelated pairs, with minor effect from inherited differences. Normalized repertoire overlap was always found to be slightly, but never significantly, higher in related mother-child pairs than in unrelated mother-child pairs. With a sensitivity of about 100 clones per million clonotypes, no persistent microchimeric T cell clones were detected. In the study, deep NGS was used to compare the TCR beta repertoires of mothers and children, and features distinguishing related mother-child pairs from unrelated individuals were sought. The mean age was 40 +/- 4 years for the mothers and about 10 +/- 4 years for the children. Libraries were sequenced on Illumina HiSeq 2000 with 100+100 nt paired-end reads after adapter ligation with NEBNext reagents. To prevent cross-contamination, the mother and child libraries were prepared a month apart and were sequenced in separate runs. Each donor had between roughly 450,000 and 2,300,000 distinct TCR beta clonotypes identified. Naive TCR beta clonotypes were estimated from low-frequency clonotypes matched to each donor's FACS-determined naive share, without sorting.

The clonotype was recovered from a boy aged 10-17 years in good health. Recombination joined TRBV7-2 with TRBJ2-2; the D gene cannot be named for sure. Sequencing was done on a sample of blood. The CDR3 here reads CASSQVLGTGELFF. DNA sequence: TGTGCCAGCAGCCAGGTCCTTGGCACCGGGGAGCTGTTTTTT. Beyond the CDR3, the reference TRBV7-2 and TRBJ2-2 genes provide the residues; the full variable domain reads: GAGVSQSPSNKVTEKGKDVELRCDPISGHTALYWYRQSLGQGLEFLIYFQGNSAPDKSGLPSDRFSAERTGGSVSTLTIQRTQQEDSAVYLCASSQVLGTGELFFGEGSRLTVL.